A single T cell receptor beta chain is shown here with its context. This clonotype was detected many times. The antigen it recognizes is unknown. No quality values exist for individual bases; no much larger clone is one base distant. To prepare the library, multiplex PCR was applied. TCRdb shows the sequencer as Illumina HiSeq 4000. CDR3 regions were amplified by Arm-PCR with iRepertoire HTBI primers to construct TCR beta libraries. Before sequencing, the PCR products went through gel purification. The authors processed their data as follows. Gene usage analysis of CDR3 amino acid clonotypes relied on the roughly 67 TRBV and over 13 TRBJ segments identified across samples. COPE and FqMerger were used to merge filtered high-quality paired reads into contigs. BLAST was used to align contigs to IMGT TRBV, TRBD and TRBJ reference genes, with CDR3 defined following IMGT. Any clonotype with a frequency above 0.1% was classified as a highly expanded clone. Shannon entropy served as the measure of repertoire diversity, while the Gini coefficient captured V-J evenness. Clonotypes shared by more than one individual were considered public. TCRdb passed the public sequencing reads through fastp at Q25 and MiXCR, retaining productive beta sequences. Rows with a matching CDR3 protein are joined into one entry that keeps the most common DNA and genes. What appears here as the V and J calls and clone size reflects TCRdb's work, not the paper's. The sample yields a few hundred thousand distinct CDR3 sequences; 23% were counted once. About 26% of the sample is in the top ten clones.

Sample time point, as interpreted from the label and publication: persistent/refractory GD, antithyroid drugs over 5 years with positive TRAb. For both TCR sequencing and RNA sequencing, RNA was extracted from PBMCs using TRIzol. Graves' disease was diagnosed according to American Thyroid Association guidelines. The patients came from an endocrinology department in Xi'an, China. Each patient gave approximately 10 milliliters of peripheral blood, collected in an EDTA anticoagulant tube. Ficoll Paque Plus density gradient separation was used to isolate PBMCs, and no further T cell sorting was performed. An Agilent 2100 Bioanalyzer and agarose gel were used to check RNA quality, and a NanoDrop 2000 was used to measure RNA concentration. V is pared back by 6 bases and J by 4 bases, with 12 bases lying between the germline termini. The germline V gene encodes CDR1 SGHTA and CDR2 FQGNSA. The CDR3 runs 13 residues from the cysteine to the phenylalanine. Only the CDR3 part of the read is kept: 39 bases, read in frame from the first base.

This record belongs to a study of regulatory T cells in long-lasting Graves disease (dated by TCRdb to 2020 to 2022). With regard to the full study: Persistent Graves' disease meant more than 5 years of antithyroid drug treatment with TSH receptor autoantibodies that stayed positive. Patients with persistent Graves' disease were compared with patients with newly diagnosed Graves' disease using TCR sequencing and RNA sequencing of peripheral blood. The study was conducted in China and was registered as a clinical trial. A total of around 35 samples were covered by TCR sequencing, comprising around 13 persistent and roughly 20 newly diagnosed Graves' disease patients. Persistent Graves' disease patients in the clinical cohort had taken antithyroid drugs for around 10 years on average. General findings and caveats noted by the study authors: The authors noted that the small sample size was a limitation that may lower accuracy. Peripheral blood alone was examined, since thyroid tissue, which constituted the primary lesion, could not be accessed. Preferential use of TRBV28, TRBJ1-2 and TRBJ2-5 was observed in persistent disease, whereas TRBV20-1 and TRBJ2-1 were favored in newly diagnosed disease. A larger number of public clonotypes was shared among persistent patients (more than 2,500) than among newly diagnosed patients (more than 850). Lower TCR Shannon entropy and fewer highly expanded clones were observed in persistent Graves' disease patients than in newly diagnosed patients, which suggested clonal expansion. Sequencing and analysis were restricted to the TCR beta chain.

The receptor was isolated from a female donor with Graves disease. The sample was peripheral blood mononuclear cells (PBMCs), taken when the disease was refractory, from a patient treated with antithyroid drugs. The chain is made from TRBV7-2 and TRBJ2-5, with a tentative D call of TRBD1 or TRBD2, each matching 5 bases. The CDR3 region reads CASRKRGAETQYF. Here is the DNA: TGTGCCAGCAGGAAGAGAGGGGCAGAGACCCAGTACTTC.